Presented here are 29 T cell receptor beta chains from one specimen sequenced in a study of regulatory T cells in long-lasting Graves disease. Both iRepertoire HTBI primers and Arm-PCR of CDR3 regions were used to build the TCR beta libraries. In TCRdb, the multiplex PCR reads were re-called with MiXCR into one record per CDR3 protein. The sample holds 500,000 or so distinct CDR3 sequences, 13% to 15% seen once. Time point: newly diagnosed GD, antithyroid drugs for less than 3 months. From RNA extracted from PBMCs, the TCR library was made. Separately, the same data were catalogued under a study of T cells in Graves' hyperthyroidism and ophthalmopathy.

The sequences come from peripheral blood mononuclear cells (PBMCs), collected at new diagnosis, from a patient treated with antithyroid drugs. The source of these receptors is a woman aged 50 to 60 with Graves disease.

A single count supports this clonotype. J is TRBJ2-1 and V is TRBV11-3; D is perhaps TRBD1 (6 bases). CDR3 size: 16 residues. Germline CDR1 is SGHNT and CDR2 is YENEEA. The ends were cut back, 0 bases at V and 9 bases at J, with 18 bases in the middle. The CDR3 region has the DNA TGTGCCAGCAGCTTAGAAGGGGGTGTCGGAAGCGGTGAGCAGTTCTTC. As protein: CASSLEGGVGSGEQFF.

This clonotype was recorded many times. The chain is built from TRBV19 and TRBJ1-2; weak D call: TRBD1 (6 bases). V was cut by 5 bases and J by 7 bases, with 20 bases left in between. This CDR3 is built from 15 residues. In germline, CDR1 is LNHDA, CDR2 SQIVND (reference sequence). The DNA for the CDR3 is TGTGCCAGTAGTTCATACGAGGGGGGCCGTGGTGGCTACACCTTC. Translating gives CASSSYEGGRGGYTF.

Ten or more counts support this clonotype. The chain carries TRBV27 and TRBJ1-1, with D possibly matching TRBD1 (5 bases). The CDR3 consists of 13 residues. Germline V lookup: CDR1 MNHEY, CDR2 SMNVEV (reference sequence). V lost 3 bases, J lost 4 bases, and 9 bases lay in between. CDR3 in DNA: TGTGCCAGCAGTTTGGGGCAGGTCACTGAAGCTTTCTTT. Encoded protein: CASSLGQVTEAFF.

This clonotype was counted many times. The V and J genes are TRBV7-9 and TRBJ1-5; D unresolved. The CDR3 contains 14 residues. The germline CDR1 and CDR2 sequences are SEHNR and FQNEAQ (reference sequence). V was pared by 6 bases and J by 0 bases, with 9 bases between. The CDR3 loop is CASSLVDSNQPQHF. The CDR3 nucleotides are TGTGCCAGCAGTCTCGTCGATAGCAATCAGCCCCAGCATTTT.

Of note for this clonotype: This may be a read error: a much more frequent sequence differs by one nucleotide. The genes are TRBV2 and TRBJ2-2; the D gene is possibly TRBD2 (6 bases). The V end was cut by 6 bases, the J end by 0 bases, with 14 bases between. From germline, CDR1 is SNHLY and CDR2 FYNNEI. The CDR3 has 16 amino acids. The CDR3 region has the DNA TGTGCCAGCAGCTCCGGCGGGACCTCGAACACCGGGGAGCTGTTTTTT. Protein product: CASSSGGTSNTGELFF.

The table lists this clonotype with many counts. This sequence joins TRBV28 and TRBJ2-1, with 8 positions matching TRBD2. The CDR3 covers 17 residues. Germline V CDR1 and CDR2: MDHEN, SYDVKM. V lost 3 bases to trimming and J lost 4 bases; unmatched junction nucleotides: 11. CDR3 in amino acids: CASSFPRSGGSYNEQFF. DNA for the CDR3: TGTGCCAGCAGTTTCCCTCGGTCGGGAGGGTCTTACAATGAGCAGTTCTTC.

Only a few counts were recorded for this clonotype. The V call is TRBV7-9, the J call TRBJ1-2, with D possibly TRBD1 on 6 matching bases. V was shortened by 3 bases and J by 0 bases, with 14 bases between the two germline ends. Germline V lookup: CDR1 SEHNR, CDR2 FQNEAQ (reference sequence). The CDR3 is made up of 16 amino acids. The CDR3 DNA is TGTGCCAGCAGCTTCAGCCCACAGGGCGCTAACTATGGCTACACCTTC. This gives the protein CASSFSPQGANYGYTF.

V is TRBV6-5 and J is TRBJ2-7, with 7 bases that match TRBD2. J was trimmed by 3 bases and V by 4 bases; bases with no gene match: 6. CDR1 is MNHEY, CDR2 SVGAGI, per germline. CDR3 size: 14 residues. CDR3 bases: TGTGCCAGCAGTTTCGCGGGGGAAGGCTACGAGCAGTACTTC. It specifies CASSFAGEGYEQYF.

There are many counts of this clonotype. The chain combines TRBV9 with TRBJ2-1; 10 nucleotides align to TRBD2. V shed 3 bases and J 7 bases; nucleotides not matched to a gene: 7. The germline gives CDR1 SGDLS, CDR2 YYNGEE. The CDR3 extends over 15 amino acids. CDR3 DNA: TGTGCCAGCAGCGATATAGCGGGAGGTGGTAATGAGCAGTTCTTC. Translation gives CASSDIAGGGNEQFF.

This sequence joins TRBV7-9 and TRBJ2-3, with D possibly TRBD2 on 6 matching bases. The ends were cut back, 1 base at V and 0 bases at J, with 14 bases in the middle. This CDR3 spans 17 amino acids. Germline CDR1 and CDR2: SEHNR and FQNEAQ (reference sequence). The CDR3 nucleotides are TGTGCCAGCAGCTTAGGAAATAGCGGCCTTAGCACAGATACGCAGTATTTT. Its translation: CASSLGNSGLSTDTQYF.

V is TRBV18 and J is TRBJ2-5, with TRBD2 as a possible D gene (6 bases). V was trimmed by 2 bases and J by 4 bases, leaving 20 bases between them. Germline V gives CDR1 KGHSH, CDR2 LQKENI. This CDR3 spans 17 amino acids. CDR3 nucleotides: TGTGCCAGCTCACCATTGGGGGGTTTCTCGGGCACAGAGACCCAGTACTTC. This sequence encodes CASSPLGGFSGTETQYF.

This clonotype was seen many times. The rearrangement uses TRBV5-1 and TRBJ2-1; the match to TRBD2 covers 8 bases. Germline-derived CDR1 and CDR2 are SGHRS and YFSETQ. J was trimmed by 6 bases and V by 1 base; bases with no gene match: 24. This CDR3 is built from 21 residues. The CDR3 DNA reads TGCGCCAGCAGCTTGAGCGGGTCGGGCGCAGGCACCGGGACTAGACGCAATGAGCAGTTCTTC. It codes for CASSLSGSGAGTGTRRNEQFF. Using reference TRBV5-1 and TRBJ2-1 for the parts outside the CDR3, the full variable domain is KAGVTQTPRYLIKTRGQQVTLSCSPISGHRSVSWYQQTPGQGLQFLFEYFSETQRNKGNFPGRFSGRQFSNSRSEMNVSTLELGDSALYLCASSLSGSGAGTGTRRNEQFFGPGTRLTVL.

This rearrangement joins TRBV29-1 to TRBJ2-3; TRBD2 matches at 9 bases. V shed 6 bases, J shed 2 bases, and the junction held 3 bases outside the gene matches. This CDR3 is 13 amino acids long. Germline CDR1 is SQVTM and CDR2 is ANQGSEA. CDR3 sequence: CSVGGRVTDTQYF. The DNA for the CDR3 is TGCAGCGTCGGCGGGAGGGTCACAGATACGCAGTATTTT.

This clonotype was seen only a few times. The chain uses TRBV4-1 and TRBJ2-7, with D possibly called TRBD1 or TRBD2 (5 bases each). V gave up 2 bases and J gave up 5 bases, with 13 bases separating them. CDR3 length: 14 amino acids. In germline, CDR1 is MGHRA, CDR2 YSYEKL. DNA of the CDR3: TGCGCCAGCAGCCAAAAGGACCAGGGAGACGAGCAGTACTTC. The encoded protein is CASSQKDQGDEQYF.

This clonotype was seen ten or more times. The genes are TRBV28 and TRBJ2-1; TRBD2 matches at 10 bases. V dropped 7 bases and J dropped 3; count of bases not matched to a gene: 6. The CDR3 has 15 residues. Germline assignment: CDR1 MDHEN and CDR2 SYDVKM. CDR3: CASTKLAGRYNEQFF. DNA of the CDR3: TGTGCCAGCACCAAACTAGCGGGGCGCTACAATGAGCAGTTCTTC. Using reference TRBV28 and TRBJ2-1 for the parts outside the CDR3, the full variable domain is DVKVTQSSRYLVKRTGEKVFLECVQDMDHENMFWYRQDPGLGLRLIYFSYDVKMKEKGDIPEGYSVSREKKERFSLILESASTNQTSMYLCASTKLAGRYNEQFFGPGTRLTVL.

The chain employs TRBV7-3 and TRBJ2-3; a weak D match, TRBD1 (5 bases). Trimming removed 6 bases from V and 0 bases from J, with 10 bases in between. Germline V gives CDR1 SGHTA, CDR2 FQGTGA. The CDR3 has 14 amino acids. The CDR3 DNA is TGTGCCAGCAGGAACAGGTCTAGCACAGATACGCAGTATTTT. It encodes CASRNRSSTDTQYF.

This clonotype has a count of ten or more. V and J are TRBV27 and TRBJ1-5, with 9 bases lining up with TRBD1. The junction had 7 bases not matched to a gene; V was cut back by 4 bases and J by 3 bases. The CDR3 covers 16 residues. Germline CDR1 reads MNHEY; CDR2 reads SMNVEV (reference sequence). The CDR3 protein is CASSSPGQGSNQPQHF. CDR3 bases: TGTGCCAGCAGTTCACCGGGACAGGGTTCCAATCAGCCCCAGCATTTT.

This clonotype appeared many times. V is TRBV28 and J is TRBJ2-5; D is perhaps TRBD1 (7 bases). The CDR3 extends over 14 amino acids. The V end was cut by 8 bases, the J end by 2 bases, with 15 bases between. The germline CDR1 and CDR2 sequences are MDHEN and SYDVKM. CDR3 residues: CASQPGGQQETQYF. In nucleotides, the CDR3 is TGTGCCAGCCAACCCGGGGGACAGCAAGAGACCCAGTACTTC.

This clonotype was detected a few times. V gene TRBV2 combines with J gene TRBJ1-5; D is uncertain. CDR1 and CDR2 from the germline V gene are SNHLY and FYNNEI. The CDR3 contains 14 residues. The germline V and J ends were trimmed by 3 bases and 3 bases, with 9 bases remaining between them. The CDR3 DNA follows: TGTGCCAGCAGTGACGCCGGGATCAATCAGCCCCAGCATTTT. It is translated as CASSDAGINQPQHF.

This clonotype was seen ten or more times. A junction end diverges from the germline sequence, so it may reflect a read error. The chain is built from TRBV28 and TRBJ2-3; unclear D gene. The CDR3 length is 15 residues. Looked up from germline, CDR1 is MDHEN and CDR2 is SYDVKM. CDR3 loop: CASSIPKTNTNTQYF. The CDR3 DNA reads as TGTGCCAGCAGTATACCAAAAACAAACACAAATACGCAGTATTTT.

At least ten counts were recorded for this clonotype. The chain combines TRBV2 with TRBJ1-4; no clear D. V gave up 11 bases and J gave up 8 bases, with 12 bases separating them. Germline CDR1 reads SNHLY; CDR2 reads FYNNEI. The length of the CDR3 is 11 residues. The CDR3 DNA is TGTGCCCTGCGAAGAGGGGAAAAACTGTTTTTT. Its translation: CALRRGEKLFF.

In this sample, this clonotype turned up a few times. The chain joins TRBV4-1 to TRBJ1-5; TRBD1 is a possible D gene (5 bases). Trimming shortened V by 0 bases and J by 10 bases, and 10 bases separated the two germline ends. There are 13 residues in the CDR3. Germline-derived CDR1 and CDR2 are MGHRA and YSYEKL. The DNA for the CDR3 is TGCGCCAGCAGCCAAGACGGGGGTGGCCCCCAGCATTTT. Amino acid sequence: CASSQDGGGPQHF.

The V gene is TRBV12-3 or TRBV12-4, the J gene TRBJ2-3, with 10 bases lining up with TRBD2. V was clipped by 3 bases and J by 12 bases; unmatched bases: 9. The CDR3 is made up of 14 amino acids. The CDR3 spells CASSFSGRAGTQYF. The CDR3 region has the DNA TGTGCCAGCAGTTTCAGCGGGAGGGCCGGTACACAGTATTTT.

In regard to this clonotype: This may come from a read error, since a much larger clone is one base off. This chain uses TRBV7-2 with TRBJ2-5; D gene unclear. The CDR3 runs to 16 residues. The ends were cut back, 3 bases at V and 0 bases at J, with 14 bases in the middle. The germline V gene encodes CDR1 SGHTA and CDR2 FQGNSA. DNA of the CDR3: TGTGCCAGCAGCTTGCCGTGGGGTCCGTACCAAGAGACCCAGTACTTC. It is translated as CASSLPWGPYQETQYF. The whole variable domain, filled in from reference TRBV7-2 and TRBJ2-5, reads GAGVSQSPSNKVTEKGKDVELRCDPISGHTALYWYRQSLGQGLEFLIYFQGNSAPDKSGLPSDRFSAERTGGSVSTLTIQRTQQEDSAVYLCASSLPWGPYQETQYFGPGTRLLVL.

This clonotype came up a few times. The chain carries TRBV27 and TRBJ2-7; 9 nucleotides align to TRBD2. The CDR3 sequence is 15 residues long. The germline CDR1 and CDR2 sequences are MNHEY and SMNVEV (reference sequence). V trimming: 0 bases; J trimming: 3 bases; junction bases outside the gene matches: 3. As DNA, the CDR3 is TGTGCCAGCAGTTTATCGGCTAGCGGGGTCTACGAGCAGTACTTC. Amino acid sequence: CASSLSASGVYEQYF.

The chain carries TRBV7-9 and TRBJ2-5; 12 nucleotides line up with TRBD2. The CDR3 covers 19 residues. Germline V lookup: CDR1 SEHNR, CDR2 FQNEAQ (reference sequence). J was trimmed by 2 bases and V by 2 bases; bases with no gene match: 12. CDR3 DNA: TGTGCCAGCAGCTTAATTATACTAGCGGGAGGAAGGGGTCAAGAGACCCAGTACTTC. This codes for CASSLIILAGGRGQETQYF.

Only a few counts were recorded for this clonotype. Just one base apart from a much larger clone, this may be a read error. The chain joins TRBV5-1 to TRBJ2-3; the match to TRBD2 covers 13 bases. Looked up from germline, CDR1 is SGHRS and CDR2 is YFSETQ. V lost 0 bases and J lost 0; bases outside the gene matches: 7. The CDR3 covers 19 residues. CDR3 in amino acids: CASSLGTSGRGYSTDTQYF. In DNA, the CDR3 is TGCGCCAGCAGCTTGGGGACTAGCGGGAGAGGCTACAGCACAGATACGCAGTATTTT.

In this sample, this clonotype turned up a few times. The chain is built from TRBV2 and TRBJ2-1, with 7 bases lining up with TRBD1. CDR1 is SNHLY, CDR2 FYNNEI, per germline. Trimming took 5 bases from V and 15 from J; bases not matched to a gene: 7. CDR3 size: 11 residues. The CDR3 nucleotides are TGTGCCAGCAGTAGTAGGGGGCCCCCGTTCTTC. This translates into CASSSRGPPFF.

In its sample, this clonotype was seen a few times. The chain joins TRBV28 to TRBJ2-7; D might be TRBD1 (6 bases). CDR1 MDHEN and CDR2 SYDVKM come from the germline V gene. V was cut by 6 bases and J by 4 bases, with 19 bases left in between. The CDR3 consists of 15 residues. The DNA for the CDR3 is TGTGCCAGCAGCCCTTTTGACAGGCCGGGTTACGAGCAGTACTTC. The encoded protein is CASSPFDRPGYEQYF.